The present entry profiles one T cell receptor (beta chain) with its context. This specimen belongs to a study of blood T cell repertoires in COVID-19. Study-level background: Italy, Spain and the United States were the sources of the convalescent and acute COVID-19 samples. PBMCs, B-cell-depleted T cells, or T cells were the source of the cDNA or gDNA that made up the material.

Per the authors' pipeline: For nucleated cells, counts were estimated from reference gene primer amplification. Assay: immunoSEQ multiplex PCR; the TCRdb copy retains only in-frame clones and omits some. From that table come the V and J calls and clone size; the DNA was used to work out D and trimming. Found here are around 280,000 clones, roughly 80% of them singletons; the top ten hold 4% to 5%. Germline V gene data show CDR1 as LNHDA and CDR2 as SQIVND (reference sequence). The CDR3 totals 16 residues. With 5 bases removed from V and 2 bases from J, the gap between germline ends came to 16 bases. The origin of this receptor is a woman aged 50 to 60 with active or convalescent COVID-19. The chain links TRBV19 to TRBJ1-5, with D maybe TRBD1 (6 bases). The sample was peripheral blood. For the CDR3, the DNA is TGTGCCAGTAGTGCGGGAGCAGGGGCAGGCAATCAGCCCCAGCATTTT. It is translated as CASSAGAGAGNQPQHF.